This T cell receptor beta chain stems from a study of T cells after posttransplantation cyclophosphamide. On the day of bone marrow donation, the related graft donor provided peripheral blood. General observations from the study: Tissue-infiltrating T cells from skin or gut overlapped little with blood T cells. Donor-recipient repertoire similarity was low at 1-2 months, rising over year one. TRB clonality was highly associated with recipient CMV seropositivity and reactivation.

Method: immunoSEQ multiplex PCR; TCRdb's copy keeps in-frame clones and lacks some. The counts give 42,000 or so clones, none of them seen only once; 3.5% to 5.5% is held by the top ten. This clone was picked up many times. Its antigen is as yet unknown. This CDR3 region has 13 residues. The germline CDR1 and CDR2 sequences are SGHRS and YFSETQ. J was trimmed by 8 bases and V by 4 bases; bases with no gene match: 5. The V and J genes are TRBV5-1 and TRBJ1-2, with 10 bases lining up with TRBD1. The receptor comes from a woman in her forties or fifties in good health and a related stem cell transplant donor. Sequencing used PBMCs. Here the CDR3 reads CASSPGQGNGYTF. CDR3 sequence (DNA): TGCGCCAGCAGCCCGGGACAGGGGAACGGCTACACCTTC.